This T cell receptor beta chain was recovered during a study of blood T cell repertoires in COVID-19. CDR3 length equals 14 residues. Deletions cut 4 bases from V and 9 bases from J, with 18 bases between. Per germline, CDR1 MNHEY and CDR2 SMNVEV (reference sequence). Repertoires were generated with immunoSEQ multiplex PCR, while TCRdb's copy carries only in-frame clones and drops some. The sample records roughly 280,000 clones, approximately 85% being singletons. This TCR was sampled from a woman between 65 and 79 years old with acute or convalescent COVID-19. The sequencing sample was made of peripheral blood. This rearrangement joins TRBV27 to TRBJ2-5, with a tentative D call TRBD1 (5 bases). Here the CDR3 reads CASSSPRQSRAQYF. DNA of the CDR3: TGTGCCAGCAGTTCACCCCGACAGAGCCGAGCCCAGTACTTC.